The present T cell receptor beta chain was sequenced within a study of beta chain features in type 1 diabetes. As every portion of the isolated RNA was reverse transcribed, the sequencing read expressed TCRB transcripts. Profiled with immunoSEQ multiplex PCR; TCRdb holds only in-frame clones, not every one. The sample includes 970,000 or so clones, 17% of them seen just once. This clone was counted between two and nine times. Its antigen is unidentified. Study-level points and caveats: Any PCR bias toward short templates would affect both groups alike. Healthy donors had naive, central memory and Treg TCRB repertoires that appeared less similar than those seen among patients. Researchers report that Type 1 diabetes patients had moderately but significantly shorter TCRB CDR3s across all four CD4+ subsets. cDNA-based reads could over-represent cells with high TCR expression.

This receptor was taken from a woman between 18 and 29 years old in good health. The material sequenced was naive CD4+ T cells from blood.

Written as DNA, the CDR3 is TGTGCCAGCAGCTTAGGGGGTGCCGTAGCCAAAAACATTCAGTACTTC. It translates to CASSLGGAVAKNIQYF. This chain links TRBV7-9 with TRBJ2-4; D unresolved. The CDR3 has 16 residues. V was shortened by 1 base and J by 0 bases, with 10 bases between the two germline ends. Germline CDR1 and CDR2: SEHNR and FQNEAQ (reference sequence).